The clone carrying this T cell receptor beta chain was detected once. Antigen unknown. The source of the sample is a study of cytomegalovirus exposure and HLA in healthy donors. Study conclusions and caveats: 164 TCR beta chains were listed as cytomegalovirus-associated. Previous analysis showed most TCR beta V segments were productive about 87% or about 30% of the time. Highly shared sequence variants in one cluster were likely a sequencing artifact.

Trimming cost V 2 bases and J 6 bases; bases outside gene matches: 7. Germline lookup yields CDR1 SGHKS and CDR2 YYEKEE (reference sequence). The CDR3 extends over 17 amino acids. In the PCR, 60 Vbeta and 13 Jbeta primers were used. The assay was immunoSEQ multiplex PCR, and TCRdb's table has in-frame clones only and misses some. This table holds about 190,000 clones, less than 90% found once. The receptor comes from a boy aged 10-17 years in good health and CMV-seronegative. The rearrangement links TRBV5-5 to TRBJ2-1; TRBD2 aligns across 14 bases. Sequenced input: PBMCs. CDR3 nucleotide sequence: TGTGCCAGCAGCTTCGTCCCGGGACTAGCGGGAGCCAATGAGCAGTTCTTC. As protein: CASSFVPGLAGANEQFF.